The entry that follows covers one T cell receptor (beta chain) sequence. The antigen it binds to is not known. The conserved closing phenylalanine or tryptophan is absent in this CDR3, likely reflecting a read error. Before undergoing thyroid surgery, none of the patients had been given any kind of treatment. Using T-cell receptor beta sequencing, the researchers looked back retrospectively at clinical samples from patients, gathered between about 2012 and 2018. These data are taken from a study of metastatic and nonmetastatic thyroid tumors (TCRdb year 2020). Regarding the research as a whole: Repertoires from peripheral blood and from tumor or nodule tissue samples of malignant and benign thyroid patients were compared. What the study reported, not specific to this receptor: TCR beta diversity was reported as significantly higher in malignant tumors than in benign nodules, in both blood and tumor samples.

Both ends counted, the CDR3 spans 13 residues. Only the CDR3 DNA stays, 39 bases, in frame from base 1. CDR1 and CDR2, per the germline V gene, are MNHNS and SASEGT. To prepare the library, PCR was applied. This sample was sequenced with an Illumina HiSeq 4000. High-throughput sequencing was used to profile the CDR3 region of the TCR beta-chain in every patient. The study's own analysis went as follows. CDR3 differences across clinicopathological groups were used to build a classifier for discriminating distant-metastatic papillary thyroid cancer patients. To measure repertoire diversity the researchers used the Shannon index, while the Morisita-Horn index served to gauge how similar the tumor and blood repertoires were. TCRdb reprocessed the public reads (quality trimming at Q25 with fastp, clone calling with MiXCR) and kept in-frame beta chains. The authors' filters were not applied to this entry. Recorded for this sample are approximately 38,000 clones; 15% to 20% of them occurred a single time. Of the sample, 3.5% to 4% falls within the top ten clones.

The rearrangement joined TRBV6-1 to TRBJ1-1, with the D gene uncertain. The clonotype originates from a female donor with papillary thyroid cancer or a benign thyroid nodule (not recorded which). Some clones in this sample may be carry-over from other donors' samples. What was sequenced was blood. CDR3 sequence: CASSRPANTQAFS. The DNA sequence is TGTGCCAGCAGCAGACCAGCGAACACTCAAGCTTTCTCT.